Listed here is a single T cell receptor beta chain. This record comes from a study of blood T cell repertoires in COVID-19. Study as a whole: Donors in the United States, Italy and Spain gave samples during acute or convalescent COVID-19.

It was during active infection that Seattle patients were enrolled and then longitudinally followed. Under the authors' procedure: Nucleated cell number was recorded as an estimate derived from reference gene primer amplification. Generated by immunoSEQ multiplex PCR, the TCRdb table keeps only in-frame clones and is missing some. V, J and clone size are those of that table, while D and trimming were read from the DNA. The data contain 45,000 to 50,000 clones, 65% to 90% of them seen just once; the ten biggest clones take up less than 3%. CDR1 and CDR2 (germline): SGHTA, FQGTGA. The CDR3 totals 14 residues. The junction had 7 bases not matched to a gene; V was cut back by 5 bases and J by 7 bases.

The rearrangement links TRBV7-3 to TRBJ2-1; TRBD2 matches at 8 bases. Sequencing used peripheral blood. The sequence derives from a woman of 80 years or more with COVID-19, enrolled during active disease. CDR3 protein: CASSPAGGRNEQFF. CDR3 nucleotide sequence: TGTGCCAGCAGCCCCGCGGGGGGCCGGAATGAGCAGTTCTTC.